Following are 8 T cell receptor beta chains from one sample sequenced in a study of CD8 T cells in ankylosing spondylitis (dated by TCRdb to the late 2010s). The study at large found these results: A TCR beta motif of fewer than 10 highly homologous amino acid variants appeared characteristic of blood from ankylosing spondylitis patients.

Their cognate antigens are unknown. The method behind the library was 5' RACE. Sequencing relied on an Illumina HiSeq 2500. The public sequencing data were trimmed at Q25 with fastp and processed into clonotypes with MiXCR by TCRdb, which kept only in-frame beta chains. All rows with the same CDR3 protein become a single entry with the most common DNA and genes. Counted in this sample were 390,000 or so distinct CDR3 sequences; approximately 20% of them appeared once. The ten largest make up roughly 16% of the sample. Sequencing was carried out using blood, either unsorted or a sorted T cell fraction (not recorded which). These receptors all stem from a male donor with ankylosing spondylitis.

Ten or more counts support this clonotype. The genes are TRBV29-1 and TRBJ2-5; either TRBD1 or TRBD2 may supply D (5 bases each). With 7 bases removed from V and 5 bases from J, the gap between germline ends came to 17 bases. The germline CDR1 and CDR2 sequences are SQVTM and ANQGSEA. The CDR3 loop spans 13 amino acids. The CDR3 spells CSARDGLPETQYF. In nucleotides, the CDR3 is TGCAGCGCCAGGGACGGACTCCCGGAGACCCAGTACTTC.

Only a few counts were recorded for this clonotype. V and J are TRBV28 and TRBJ1-2; D may be TRBD1 (6 bases). Germline-derived CDR1 and CDR2 are MDHEN and SYDVKM. V lost 5 bases to trimming and J lost 0 bases, with 10 bases between them. The CDR3 extends over 14 amino acids. CDR3 in DNA: TGTGCCAGCAGTACAGGACAGACTAACTATGGCTACACCTTC. Translating gives CASSTGQTNYGYTF.

This clonotype appeared a few times. The chain combines TRBV14 with TRBJ1-4; TRBD1 matches at 7 bases. Germline V gene lookup returns CDR1 SGHDN and CDR2 FVKESK. Losses at the gene ends were 8 bases for V and 8 bases for J; bases not matched to a gene: 11. This CDR3 has 14 amino acids. The chain's CDR3 is CASLPQGGKEKLFF. The CDR3 nucleotides read TGTGCCAGCCTACCCCAGGGGGGGAAAGAAAAACTGTTTTTT.

This clonotype was picked up a small number of times. The chain couples TRBV28 to TRBJ2-1; D remains ambiguous. Germline loops: CDR1 MDHEN, CDR2 SYDVKM. Trimming left V 9 bases short and J 0 bases short, with 12 bases between. The CDR3 contains 14 residues. CDR3 DNA sequence: TGTGCCAGTCGTTCGACCCACTCCTACAATGAGCAGTTCTTC. Protein: CASRSTHSYNEQFF.

The chain is built from TRBV11-2 and TRBJ1-3, with a tentative D call TRBD1 (6 bases). V dropped 1 base and J dropped 0 bases, with 19 bases sitting between them. The CDR3 runs to 19 residues. Germline V lookup: CDR1 SGHAT, CDR2 FQNNGV. CDR3 in amino acids: CASSLVQQGRANSGNTIYF. CDR3 sequence (DNA): TGTGCCAGCAGCTTAGTTCAACAGGGTCGAGCCAACTCTGGAAACACCATATATTTT.

The DNA for the CDR3 is TGTGCCAGCAGCCAAGAGTTGAGTGGATCGGGCACAGATACGCAGTATTTT. This translates into CASSQELSGSGTDTQYF. V and J are TRBV3-1 and TRBJ2-3; D ambiguous. CDR3 size: 17 residues. Germline lookup yields CDR1 LGHDT and CDR2 YNNKEL (reference sequence). The germline V and J ends were trimmed by 0 bases and 1 base, with 14 bases remaining between them.

Many counts were recorded for this clonotype. The rearrangement links TRBV5-1 to TRBJ2-5; TRBD2 might be the D (5 bases). Looked up from germline, CDR1 is SGHRS and CDR2 is YFSETQ. V lost 0 bases and J lost 3, with 12 bases in between. The CDR3 is 15 amino acids. CDR3 sequence reads: CASSLEASPEETQYF. The CDR3 DNA reads as TGCGCCAGCAGCTTGGAGGCTAGCCCCGAAGAGACCCAGTACTTC.

This chain joins TRBV10-3 and TRBJ2-7, with 7 bases fitting TRBD1. Germline V gives CDR1 ENHRY, CDR2 SYGVKD. V trimming: 6 bases; J trimming: 0 bases; junction bases outside the gene matches: 5. CDR3 length: 14 residues. For the CDR3, the DNA is TGTGCCATCAGACAGGGGCCGACCTCCTACGAGCAGTACTTC. Encoded protein: CAIRQGPTSYEQYF.